This T cell receptor beta chain was retrieved from a study of blood T cells in healthy people across ages. For the second PCR, which ran for about 6 to 11 cycles, a sample-barcoded 5' primer and a J-beta primer mix were used. TCRdb fed the 5' RACE reads into MiXCR, producing one record per CDR3 protein. The sample has hundreds of thousands of distinct CDR3 sequences, more than 40% seen once. Concerning this clonotype: Antigen specificity is unknown.

The study's findings and limits: Conclusively comparing naive with antigen-experienced cells was impossible with unsorted PBMCs.

V lost 6 bases and J lost 8, with 11 bases in between. In germline, CDR1 is SNHLY, CDR2 FYNNEI. The CDR3 is 12 amino acids. Caucasian, healthy and from Russia, the donors were aged between about 6 and 100. No fewer than 5.5 micrograms of total RNA were isolated from every sample. The receptor's source is a man in his 60s in good health. This chain links TRBV2 with TRBJ2-4; D is perhaps TRBD1 (5 bases). The material sequenced was blood. CDR3 DNA: TGTGCCAGCAGGCAGGGCTCTGACATTCAGTACTTC. Its protein is CASRQGSDIQYF.